These 28 T cell receptor beta chains were sequenced from one sample in a study of shared clonotypes between healthy human individuals. TCRdb's copy holds only in-frame clones and misses some; the assay was immunoSEQ multiplex PCR. The sample consists of around 1.6 million clones, 98% of them appearing once. Material: naive CD4+ T cells sorted from blood. Subset in this sample: CD45RA+ positively selected. Receptors originate from a man aged 25 to 40 in good health.

The chain employs TRBV9 and TRBJ2-1, with TRBD2 matching 10 bases. The CDR3 loop spans 15 amino acids. Germline loops: CDR1 SGDLS, CDR2 YYNGEE. Unmatched junction bases numbered 6, after V lost 4 bases and J lost 5 bases. In nucleotides, the CDR3 is TGTGCCAGCAGCCCGAGCGGGAGGGTAGACAATGAGCAGTTCTTC. Its translation: CASSPSGRVDNEQFF.

In this sample, this clone turned up once. This chain connects TRBV5-3 to TRBJ2-7; 11 positions match TRBD2. TRBV5-3 is recorded as an ORF, its role being uncertain. The CDR3 has 15 amino acids. J was trimmed by 1 base and V by 2 bases; bases with no gene match: 2. In DNA form, the CDR3 reads TGTGCCAGAAGCTTTTCTAGCGGGAGGTCCTACGAGCAGTACTTC. As protein: CARSFSSGRSYEQYF.

This clone was picked up one time. The chain recombines TRBV5-4 with TRBJ2-1, with 8 nucleotides matching TRBD2. The V and J ends lost 8 bases and 0 bases, in that order; junction bases with no gene match: 7. Germline V lookup: CDR1 SGHNT, CDR2 YYREEE (reference sequence). CDR3 size: 15 residues. The CDR3 region has the DNA TGTGCCAGTCGGACTAGCCTACTCTCCTACAATGAGCAGTTCTTC. It encodes CASRTSLLSYNEQFF.

The CDR3 loop reads CASSQDHGTSGVSQETQYF. The CDR3 DNA follows: TGTGCCAGCAGCCAAGATCACGGGACTAGCGGAGTAAGCCAAGAGACCCAGTACTTC. The rearrangement links TRBV14 to TRBJ2-5; 11 nucleotides line up with TRBD2. The CDR3 runs 19 residues. V lost 0 bases and J lost 1; bases outside the gene matches: 10. Germline loops: CDR1 SGHDN, CDR2 FVKESK.

The chain links TRBV15 to TRBJ2-7, with 8 bases aligning to TRBD2. The germline CDR1 and CDR2 sequences are LNHNV and YYDKDF (reference sequence). The CDR3 is 15 amino acids. V lost 1 base to trimming and J lost 2 bases; unmatched junction nucleotides: 4. The CDR3 reads CATSRGTAGAYEQYF. DNA of the CDR3: TGTGCCACCAGCAGAGGAACAGCGGGGGCCTACGAGCAGTACTTC.

The V and J genes are TRBV11-3 and TRBJ2-5; D may correspond to TRBD1 or TRBD2 (5 bases each). Germline CDR1 SGHNT, CDR2 YENEEA. With 5 bases removed from V and 4 bases from J, the gap between germline ends came to 17 bases. The CDR3 is 15 amino acids. The CDR3 DNA reads TGTGCCAGCAGCGCACGGGCCGGGGCTTCAGAGACCCAGTACTTC. It codes for CASSARAGASETQYF. Full variable domain (rest looked up from reference TRBV11-3 and TRBJ2-5): EAGVVQSPRYKIIEKKQPVAFWCNPISGHNTLYWYLQNLGQGPELLIRYENEEAVDDSQLPKDRFSAERLKGVDSTLKIQPAELGDSAVYLCASSARAGASETQYFGPGTRLLVL.

The V gene is TRBV5-1, the J gene TRBJ2-2, with D unclear. The CDR3 is 18 amino acids. V was trimmed by 4 bases and J by 1 base, leaving 20 bases between them. The germline CDR1 and CDR2 sequences are SGHRS and YFSETQ. In DNA, the CDR3 is TGCGCCAGCAGCATCGTGTACACCCTGAATTTGAACACCGGGGAGCTGTTTTTT. Protein: CASSIVYTLNLNTGELFF.

The rearrangement uses TRBV9 and TRBJ2-1; D is unclear. Germline V gives CDR1 SGDLS, CDR2 YYNGEE. The ends were cut back, 4 bases at V and 1 base at J, with 6 bases in the middle. The CDR3 runs to 13 residues. CDR3 in DNA: TGTGCCAGCAGCTCCCAATCCTACAATGAGCAGTTCTTC. Translating it yields CASSSQSYNEQFF.

Comments on this clone: A read error may account for a junction end that differs from germline. The chain couples TRBV25-1 to TRBJ2-1; D not resolved. Germline V gives CDR1 MGHDK, CDR2 SYGVNS. This CDR3 is 16 amino acids long. The CDR3 here is CASSESLVGAYSEQFF. DNA of the CDR3: TGTGCCAGCAGTGAATCGTTGGTCGGAGCCTACAGTGAGCAGTTCTTC.

This rearrangement joins TRBV30 to TRBJ2-7, with TRBD1 identical over 8 bases. The CDR3 loop spans 14 amino acids. Germline lookup yields CDR1 GTSNPN and CDR2 SVGIG (reference sequence). The V gene end was trimmed by 2 bases and the J gene end by 4 bases; junction bases not matched to a gene: 7. The CDR3 DNA reads as TGTGCCTGGAGTAGGGGGACAGGCAGGTACGAGCAGTACTTC. Translating gives CAWSRGTGRYEQYF.

V gene TRBV6-5 combines with J gene TRBJ2-1, with D uncertain. The CDR3 extends over 11 amino acids. Germline V gives CDR1 MNHEY, CDR2 SVGAGI. V lost 8 bases to trimming and J lost 8 bases, with 10 bases between them. CDR3 bases: TGTGCCAGCTCGCGGCGCGATGAGCAGTTCTTC. Its protein product is CASSRRDEQFF.

The gene calls are TRBV30 and TRBJ2-7, with TRBD1 matching 10 bases. Germline CDR1 is GTSNPN and CDR2 is SVGIG (reference sequence). The length of the CDR3 is 14 residues. V gave up 0 bases and J gave up 5 bases; unmatched junction bases: 4. The CDR3 bases are TGTGCCTGGAGTGTACATGGGACAGGGGACGAGCAGTACTTC. Translated, it gives CAWSVHGTGDEQYF.

The chain employs TRBV10-3 and TRBJ2-2; unclear D gene. This CDR3 region has 16 residues. Per the germline V gene, CDR1 is ENHRY and CDR2 is SYGVKD. V was trimmed by 0 bases and J by 1 base, leaving 9 bases between them. CDR3 bases: TGTGCCATCAGTGAGTCCCCCCAGCGGAACACCGGGGAGCTGTTTTTT. Amino acid sequence: CAISESPQRNTGELFF.

The V call is TRBV28, the J call TRBJ1-2; unclear D gene. The CDR3 loop spans 14 amino acids. The germline V and J ends were trimmed by 4 bases and 3 bases, with 12 bases remaining between them. Germline values: CDR1 MDHEN, CDR2 SYDVKM. CDR3 in amino acids: CASSSGPTYYGYTF. CDR3 coding DNA: TGTGCCAGCAGTTCAGGACCGACCTACTATGGCTACACCTTC.

This clone was seen only once. This chain links TRBV10-3 with TRBJ2-3, with D tentatively TRBD2 (5 bases). CDR1 and CDR2 from the germline V gene are ENHRY and SYGVKD. This CDR3 contains 16 residues. V was trimmed by 0 bases and J by 0 bases, leaving 10 bases between them. The CDR3 nucleotides are TGTGCCATCAGTGAGTCGACTCGGACTAGCACAGATACGCAGTATTTT. It encodes CAISESTRTSTDTQYF.

The chain combines TRBV2 with TRBJ2-2; no clear D. In germline, CDR1 is SNHLY, CDR2 FYNNEI. V was cut by 3 bases and J by 4 bases, with 6 bases left in between. The CDR3 sequence is 13 residues long. DNA for the CDR3: TGTGCCAGCAGTGACTACCTCACCGGGGAGCTGTTTTTT. Protein: CASSDYLTGELFF.

The gene calls are TRBV15 and TRBJ2-2; TRBD2 aligns across 14 bases. CDR3 size: 19 residues. The ends lost 0 bases at V and 0 bases at J; junction bases unmatched: 3. Germline values: CDR1 LNHNV, CDR2 YYDKDF (reference sequence). CDR3 DNA sequence: TGTGCCACCAGCAGAGATTGGACTAGCGGGAGGACGAACACCGGGGAGCTGTTTTTT. This translates into CATSRDWTSGRTNTGELFF.

The J gene is TRBJ1-5, the V gene TRBV30; 9 bases align to TRBD1. Trimming removed 1 base from V and 7 bases from J; junction bases left unmatched: 8. The germline CDR1 and CDR2 sequences are GTSNPN and SVGIG (reference sequence). CDR3 length: 15 residues. CDR3: CAWSGKGQGLQPQHF. DNA for the CDR3: TGTGCCTGGAGTGGAAAGGGACAGGGTTTACAGCCCCAGCATTTT.

CDR3 sequence: CASSPQGGYEQYF. The CDR3 DNA reads TGTGCCAGCAGTCCTCAGGGTGGCTACGAGCAGTACTTC. The chain uses TRBV7-2 and TRBJ2-7, with TRBD1 as a possible D gene (5 bases). The germline gives CDR1 SGHTA, CDR2 FQGNSA. Trimming cost V 6 bases and J 3 bases, with 12 bases left between them. This CDR3 contains 13 residues.

J is TRBJ1-2 and V is TRBV18, with 7 bases matching TRBD1. The germline CDR1 and CDR2 sequences are KGHSH and LQKENI. This CDR3 spans 18 amino acids. V was clipped by 3 bases and J by 6 bases; unmatched bases: 19. CDR3 sequence (DNA): TGTGCCAGCTCACCCAACTTTCTACCCGGGACAGTTTTAGATGGCTACACCTTC. Translated: CASSPNFLPGTVLDGYTF. The variable domain in full, completed from reference TRBV18 and TRBJ1-2, reads NAGVMQNPRHLVRRRGQEARLRCSPMKGHSHVYWYRQLPEEGLKFMVYLQKENIIDESGMPKERFSAEFPKEGPSILRIQQVVRGDSAAYFCASSPNFLPGTVLDGYTFGSGTRLTVV.

A single count supports this clone. With a much larger clone just one base away, this may be a read error. This specimen includes other DNA sequences encoding the same CDR3. The genes are TRBV6-4 and TRBJ2-1, with 9 positions matching TRBD2. This CDR3 has 15 residues. V gave up 0 bases and J gave up 4 bases; unmatched junction bases: 1. Looked up from germline, CDR1 is MRHNA and CDR2 is SNTAGT. CDR3 coding DNA: TGTGCCAGCAGTGACTCTAGCGGGAGTTACAATGAGCAGTTCTTC. Protein sequence: CASSDSSGSYNEQFF.

The rearrangement links TRBV5-1 to TRBJ2-3; D is perhaps TRBD2 (5 bases). The CDR3 totals 20 residues. Germline V gene data show CDR1 as SGHRS and CDR2 as YFSETQ. Trimming left V 1 base short and J 4 bases short, with 28 bases between. CDR3 DNA: TGCGCCAGCAGCTTGTGGCGGGCCTTTGGGTCGTTTAAAAGCGCAGATACGCAGTATTTT. This gives the protein CASSLWRAFGSFKSADTQYF.

J is TRBJ2-1 and V is TRBV29-1; no clear D gene. Trimming stripped 4 bases from V and 5 bases from J, with 15 bases between. CDR1 SQVTM and CDR2 ANQGSEA come from the germline V gene. The CDR3 runs to 14 residues. The CDR3 region has the DNA TGCAGCGTTGGCCGGCCAAGCAGAGACAATGAGCAGTTCTTC. Its protein is CSVGRPSRDNEQFF.

This chain links TRBV18 with TRBJ2-6; D gene ambiguous. CDR3 length: 12 residues. CDR1 KGHSH and CDR2 LQKENI come from the germline V gene. Trimming cost V 3 bases and J 5 bases, with 2 bases left between them. The chain's CDR3 is CASSPRANVLTF. DNA for the CDR3: TGTGCCAGCTCACCCCGGGCCAACGTCCTGACTTTC.

V and J are TRBV5-1 and TRBJ2-5, with 12 bases that match TRBD2. The V segment lost 4 bases and the J segment 8 bases; nucleotides outside the gene matches: 12. The CDR3 runs to 16 residues. Germline CDR1 is SGHRS and CDR2 is YFSETQ. The CDR3 protein is CASSPGETSGSETQYF. DNA for the CDR3: TGCGCCAGCAGCCCGGGGGAGACTAGCGGGAGCGAAACCCAGTACTTC.

The chain recombines TRBV12-5 with TRBJ2-1; D may be TRBD2 (6 bases). The V and J ends lost 6 bases and 7 bases respectively, with 10 bases between them. Per germline, CDR1 LGHNT and CDR2 FRNRAP. The CDR3 loop spans 12 amino acids. The CDR3: CASGAAGNEQFF. CDR3 sequence (DNA): TGTGCTAGTGGGGCGGCGGGGAATGAGCAGTTCTTC.

The V gene is TRBV7-9, the J gene TRBJ1-3, with 7 bases that match TRBD1. Germline V gives CDR1 SEHNR, CDR2 FQNEAQ (reference sequence). The CDR3 extends over 14 amino acids. Trimming removed 10 bases from V and 3 bases from J; junction bases left unmatched: 9. Here the CDR3 DNA reads TGTGCCACCGACGAGGGGGCCGGTGGAAACACCATATATTTT. Protein product: CATDEGAGGNTIYF.

A remark on this clone: The sample carries other DNA sequences with the same CDR3. This chain links TRBV28 with TRBJ1-1, with a possible D match to TRBD1 (5 bases). Germline assignment: CDR1 MDHEN and CDR2 SYDVKM. The CDR3 covers 14 residues. The germline V and J ends were trimmed by 2 bases and 0 bases, with 7 bases remaining between them. CDR3 DNA: TGTGCCAGCAGTTTAGGGGGGATGAACACTGAAGCTTTCTTT. It specifies CASSLGGMNTEAFF.